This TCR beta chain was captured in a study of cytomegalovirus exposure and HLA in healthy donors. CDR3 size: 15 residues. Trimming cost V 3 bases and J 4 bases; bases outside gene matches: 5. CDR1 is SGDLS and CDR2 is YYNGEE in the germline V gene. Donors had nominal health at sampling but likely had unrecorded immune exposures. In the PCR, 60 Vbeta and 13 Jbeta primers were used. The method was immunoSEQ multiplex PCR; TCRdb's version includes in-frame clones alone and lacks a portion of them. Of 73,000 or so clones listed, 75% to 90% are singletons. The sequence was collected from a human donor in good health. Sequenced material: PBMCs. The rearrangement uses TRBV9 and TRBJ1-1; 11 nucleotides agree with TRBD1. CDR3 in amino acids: CASSALGTGGTEAFF. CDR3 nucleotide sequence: TGTGCCAGCAGCGCCCTTGGGACAGGGGGCACTGAAGCTTTCTTT.